This section outlines one T cell receptor beta chain sequence together with its context. This specimen comes from a study of blood T cell repertoires in COVID-19. Study overall: COVID-19 samples from acute and convalescent phases originated in the United States, Italy and Spain.

Produced via immunoSEQ multiplex PCR; TCRdb's table is partial and in-frame only. The sample carries some 250,000 clones, 85% to 90% recorded once. CDR3 length: 13 amino acids. CDR1 and CDR2 from the germline V gene are SEHNR and FQNEAQ (reference sequence). V gave up 4 bases and J gave up 8 bases; unmatched junction bases: 1. The study drew participants aged about 18 to 90 years from some 23 US areas. Participants were placed into cohorts based on the clinical history they reported. Recovered status applied to Cohort 3 donors who had two consecutive negative PCRs. It also applied to those with clearance or with symptom resolution.

The gene calls are TRBV7-9 and TRBJ2-1; 11 bases are a match to TRBD1. This clonotype was sampled from a man aged 18-30 years who had recovered from COVID-19. The sample consisted of PBMCs or T cells enriched from blood (not recorded which). CDR3 loop: CASSWTGGDEQFF. CDR3 bases: TGTGCCAGCAGCTGGACAGGGGGCGATGAGCAGTTCTTC.